Included here is one T cell receptor (beta chain) sequence, with context. This entry is derived from a study of blood T cell repertoires in COVID-19. Study context: Donors in the United States, Italy and Spain gave samples during acute or convalescent COVID-19. T cells, B-cell-depleted T cells, or PBMCs provided the cDNA or gDNA that served as material.

Profiling relied on immunoSEQ multiplex PCR, and the TCRdb table lists in-frame clones only, not all of them. The sample records fewer than 250,000 clones, approximately 90% being singletons. The sequencing sample was made of peripheral blood. This clonotype was obtained from a woman aged 35 to 49 who had recovered from COVID-19.

For the CDR3, the DNA is TGTGCCAGCAGTTACACGACTAGCGGGAGGGCCGGGGAGCTGTTTTTT. It encodes CASSYTTSGRAGELFF. The V call is TRBV6-5, the J call TRBJ2-2, with TRBD2 matching 14 bases. There are 16 residues in the CDR3. V shed 2 bases and J 6 bases; nucleotides not matched to a gene: 2. Germline assignment: CDR1 MNHEY and CDR2 SVGAGI.